Described below is a single T cell receptor gamma chain sequence and its context. This clone's antigen is unknown. It has no much larger one-base neighbor in the sample; base qualities were not kept. The method behind the library was PCR. For sequencing, an Illumina MiSeq was employed. TCRdb recomputed clones from the public reads with CATT; identical DNA rows were then combined. This sample has almost 9,000 gamma-chain clones in its table, and around 42% of those were observed once. The ten biggest clones cover more than 2% of the sample. These data belong to a study of human gamma delta and Vdelta1 T cells (dated by TCRdb to the late 2010s). For context, the study as a whole: In this study, the researchers looked at Delta One T cells, which are Vd1+ gamma-delta T cells, to see how well they work as cytotoxic effectors against acute myeloid leukemia.

General study outcomes and caveats: Delta One T cells were reported to be polyclonal and to show broad cytotoxic targeting of acute myeloid leukemia.

According to the germline V gene, CDR1 reads EGSNGY and CDR2 reads YDSYNSKV. The CDR3 spans 18 residues, from the cysteine through the phenylalanine. Only the CDR3 portion is preserved as DNA: 54 bases, with reading frame beginning at the first base. V lost 0 bases and J lost 15 bases, and the count of bases not matched to a germline gene is 25. The sequence is built from TRGV2 and TRGJP1. What was sequenced was Vdelta1 gamma-delta T cells from blood grown in culture (DOT cells). In light of the paper, this sample's cell subset or site label describes: Delta One T cells, in vitro expanded/differentiated Vd1+ gamma-delta T cells. This clonotype originated in a human donor in good health. The CDR3 reads as follows: CATWDGRAKGPYGLVKIF. In nucleotide form, the sequence is TGTGCCACCTGGGACGGGCGGGCTAAGGGCCCCTATGGTTTGGTCAAGATATTT.